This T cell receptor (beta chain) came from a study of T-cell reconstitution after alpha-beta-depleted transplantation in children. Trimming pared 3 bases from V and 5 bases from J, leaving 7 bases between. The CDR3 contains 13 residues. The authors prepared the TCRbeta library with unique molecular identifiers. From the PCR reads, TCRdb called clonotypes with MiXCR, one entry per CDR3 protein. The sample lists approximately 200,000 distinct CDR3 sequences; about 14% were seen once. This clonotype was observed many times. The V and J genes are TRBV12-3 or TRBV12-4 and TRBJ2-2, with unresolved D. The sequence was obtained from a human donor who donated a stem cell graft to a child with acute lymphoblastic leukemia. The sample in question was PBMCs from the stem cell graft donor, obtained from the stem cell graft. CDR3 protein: CASSFTFTGELFF. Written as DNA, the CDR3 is TGTGCCAGCAGTTTTACTTTTACCGGGGAGCTGTTTTTT.